The 3 T cell receptor beta chains given below trace back to one sample, sequenced in a study of blood T cells in healthy people across ages. A second PCR of 7 to 11 cycles used a sample-barcoded 5' primer and a J-beta primer mix. MiXCR, run by TCRdb on the 5' RACE reads, gives a single entry per CDR3 protein. The sample has 850,000 to 1,100,000 distinct CDR3 sequences; around two fifths are singletons. Sequenced sample: blood. Every receptor here comes from a man between 18 and 35 years old in good health.

Concerning this clonotype itself: A single base separates this from a much larger clone, so it may be a read error. The rearrangement joins TRBV20-1 to TRBJ1-2; the D is unclear. The CDR3 consists of 14 residues. Deletions cut 3 bases from V and 2 bases from J, with 13 bases between. Germline V CDR1 and CDR2: DFQATT, SNEGSKA (reference sequence). The CDR3 loop reads CSASLPCRNYGYTF. In DNA, the CDR3 is TGCAGTGCTAGCCTTCCCTGTCGGAACTATGGCTACACCTTC.

This clonotype came up a few times. The rearrangement joins TRBV4-3 to TRBJ1-5; 7 bases are a match to TRBD1. The germline CDR1 and CDR2 sequences are LGHNA and YSLEER. The trim removed 3 bases at V and 6 bases at J, leaving 8 bases unmatched. The CDR3 length is 15 residues. In DNA form, the CDR3 reads TGCGCCAGCAGCCAGTCGAGGGCAGGGGGTCAGCCCCAGCATTTT. Translating it yields CASSQSRAGGQPQHF.

Notes on this clonotype: It is likely a read error, because the conserved phenylalanine at the end of the CDR3 is missing. CDR3 nucleotides: TGCAGTGCTAACCCCTTTAGGGAGAGCACCACAGATACGCAGTATGTT. Translation gives CSANPFRESTTDTQYV. The chain has TRBV20-1 and TRBJ2-3; D perhaps matches TRBD2 (5 bases). CDR3 size: 16 residues. Per germline, CDR1 DFQATT and CDR2 SNEGSKA (reference sequence). Deletions cut 4 bases from V and 2 bases from J, with 19 bases between.